The entry below gives a single TCR beta chain sequence along with its context. The germline V gene encodes CDR1 SGHRS and CDR2 YFSETQ. The CDR3 contains 15 residues. The V gene end was trimmed by 6 bases and the J gene end by 1 base; junction bases not matched to a gene: 9. TCRdb itself ran the RT-PCR reads through MiXCR, one entry per CDR3 protein. There are around 700,000 distinct CDR3 sequences in the sample; around 14% occur only once, and about 3.9% lies in the top ten. This chain connects TRBV5-1 to TRBJ2-5; 7 bases agree with TRBD2. The sequence was collected from a female donor in good health, serving as a healthy control. The sequencing input was memory CD4+ T cells from blood. The CDR3 is CASKSLSGAQETQYF. The CDR3 nucleotides are TGCGCCAGCAAGAGTTTGAGCGGGGCCCAAGAGACCCAGTACTTC.